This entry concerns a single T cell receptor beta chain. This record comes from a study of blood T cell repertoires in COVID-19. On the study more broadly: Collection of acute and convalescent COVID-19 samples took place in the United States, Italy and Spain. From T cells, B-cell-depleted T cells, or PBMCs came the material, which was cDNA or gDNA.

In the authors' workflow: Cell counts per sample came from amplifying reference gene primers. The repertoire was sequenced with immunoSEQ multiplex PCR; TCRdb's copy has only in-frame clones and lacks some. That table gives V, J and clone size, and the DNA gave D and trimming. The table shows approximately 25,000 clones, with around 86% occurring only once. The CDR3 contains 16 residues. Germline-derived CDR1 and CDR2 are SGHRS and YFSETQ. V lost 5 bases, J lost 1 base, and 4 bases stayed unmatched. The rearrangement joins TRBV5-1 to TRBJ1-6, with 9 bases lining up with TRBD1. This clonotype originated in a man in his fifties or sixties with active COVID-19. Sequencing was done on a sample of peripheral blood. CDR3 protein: CASRAGTGSYNSPLHF. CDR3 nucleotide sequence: TGCGCCAGCAGGGCCGGGACAGGGTCCTATAATTCACCCCTCCACTTT.